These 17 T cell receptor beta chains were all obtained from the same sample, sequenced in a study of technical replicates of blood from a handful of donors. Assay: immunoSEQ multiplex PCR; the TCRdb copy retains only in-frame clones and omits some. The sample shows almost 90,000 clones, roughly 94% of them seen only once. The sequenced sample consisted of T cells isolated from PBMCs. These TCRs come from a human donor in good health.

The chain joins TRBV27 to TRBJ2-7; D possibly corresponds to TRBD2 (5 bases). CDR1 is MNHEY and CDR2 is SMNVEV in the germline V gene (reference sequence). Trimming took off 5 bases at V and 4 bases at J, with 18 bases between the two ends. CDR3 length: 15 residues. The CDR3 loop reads CASSGAFERRYEQYF. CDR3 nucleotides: TGTGCCAGCAGTGGAGCCTTTGAGAGGAGGTACGAGCAGTACTTC.

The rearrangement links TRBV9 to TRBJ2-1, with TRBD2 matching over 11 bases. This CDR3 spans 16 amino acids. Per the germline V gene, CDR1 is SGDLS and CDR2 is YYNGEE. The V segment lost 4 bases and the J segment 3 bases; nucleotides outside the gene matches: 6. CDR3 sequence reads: CASSQVAGGSYNEQFF. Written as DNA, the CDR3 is TGTGCCAGCAGCCAGGTAGCGGGAGGGAGCTACAATGAGCAGTTCTTC.

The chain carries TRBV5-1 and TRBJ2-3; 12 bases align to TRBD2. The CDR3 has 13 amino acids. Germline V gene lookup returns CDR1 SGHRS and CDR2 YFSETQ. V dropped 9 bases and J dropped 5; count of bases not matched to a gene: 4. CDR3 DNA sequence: TGCGCCATCTCTAGCGGGAGGGGAGATACGCAGTATTTT. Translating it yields CAISSGRGDTQYF.

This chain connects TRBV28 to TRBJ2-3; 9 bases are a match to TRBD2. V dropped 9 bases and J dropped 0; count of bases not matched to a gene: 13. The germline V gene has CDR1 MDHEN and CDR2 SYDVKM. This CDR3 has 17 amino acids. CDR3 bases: TGTGCCAGTACTCAGGAGATAGCGGGAGTAAGCACAGATACGCAGTATTTT. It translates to CASTQEIAGVSTDTQYF.

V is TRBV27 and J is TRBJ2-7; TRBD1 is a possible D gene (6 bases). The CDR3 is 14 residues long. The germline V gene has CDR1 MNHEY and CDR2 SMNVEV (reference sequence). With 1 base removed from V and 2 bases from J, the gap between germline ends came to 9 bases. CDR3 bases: TGTGCCAGCAGTTTATTGGCAGGGGCCTACGAGCAGTACTTC. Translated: CASSLLAGAYEQYF.

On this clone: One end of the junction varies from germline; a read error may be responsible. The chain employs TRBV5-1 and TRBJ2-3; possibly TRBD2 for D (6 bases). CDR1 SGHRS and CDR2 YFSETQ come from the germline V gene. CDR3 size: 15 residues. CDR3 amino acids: CASRLGTLDTDTQYF. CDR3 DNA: TGCGCCAGCAGGTTGGGGACTCTTGACACAGATACGCAGTATTTT.

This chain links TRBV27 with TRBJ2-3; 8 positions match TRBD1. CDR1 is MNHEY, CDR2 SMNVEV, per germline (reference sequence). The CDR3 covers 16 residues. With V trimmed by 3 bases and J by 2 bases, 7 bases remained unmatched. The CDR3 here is CASSFSDRAFTDTQYF. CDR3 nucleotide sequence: TGTGCCAGCAGTTTTTCGGACAGGGCTTTCACAGATACGCAGTATTTT.

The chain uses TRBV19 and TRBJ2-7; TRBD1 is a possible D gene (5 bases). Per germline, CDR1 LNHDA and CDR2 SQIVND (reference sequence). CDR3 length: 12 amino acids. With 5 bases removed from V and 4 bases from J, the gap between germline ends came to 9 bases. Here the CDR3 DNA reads TGTGCCAGTAGTTCTAGGGGTTACGAGCAGTACTTC. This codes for CASSSRGYEQYF.

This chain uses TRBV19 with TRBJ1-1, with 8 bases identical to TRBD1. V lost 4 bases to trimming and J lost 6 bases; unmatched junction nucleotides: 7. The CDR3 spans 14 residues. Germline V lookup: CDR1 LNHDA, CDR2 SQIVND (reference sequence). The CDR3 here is CASSNPVQGAEAFF. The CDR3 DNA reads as TGTGCCAGTAGTAATCCGGTACAGGGGGCTGAAGCTTTCTTT.

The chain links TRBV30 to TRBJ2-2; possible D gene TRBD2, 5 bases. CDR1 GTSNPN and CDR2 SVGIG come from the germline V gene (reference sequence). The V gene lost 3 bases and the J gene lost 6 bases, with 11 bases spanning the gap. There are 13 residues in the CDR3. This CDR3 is CAWRYGMAGELFF. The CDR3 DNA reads TGTGCCTGGAGGTACGGGATGGCCGGGGAGCTGTTTTTT.

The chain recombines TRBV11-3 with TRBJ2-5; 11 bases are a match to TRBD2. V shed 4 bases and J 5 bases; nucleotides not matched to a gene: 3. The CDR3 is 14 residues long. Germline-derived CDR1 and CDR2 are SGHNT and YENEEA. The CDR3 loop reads CASSSGLAVETQYF. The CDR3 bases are TGTGCCAGCAGCTCGGGACTAGCGGTGGAGACCCAGTACTTC.

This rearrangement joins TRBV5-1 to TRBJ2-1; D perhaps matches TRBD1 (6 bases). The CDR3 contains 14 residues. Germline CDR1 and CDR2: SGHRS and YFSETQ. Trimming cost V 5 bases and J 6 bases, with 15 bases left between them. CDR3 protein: CASRSRTVLNEQFF. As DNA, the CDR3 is TGCGCCAGCAGATCTCGGACAGTCCTCAATGAGCAGTTCTTC.

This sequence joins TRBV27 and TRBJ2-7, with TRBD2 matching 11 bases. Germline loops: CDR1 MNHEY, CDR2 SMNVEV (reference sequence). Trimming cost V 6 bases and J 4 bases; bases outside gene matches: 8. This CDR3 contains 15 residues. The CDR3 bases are TGTGCCAGCAGATACACTAGCGGGAGATTATACGAGCAGTACTTC. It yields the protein CASRYTSGRLYEQYF.

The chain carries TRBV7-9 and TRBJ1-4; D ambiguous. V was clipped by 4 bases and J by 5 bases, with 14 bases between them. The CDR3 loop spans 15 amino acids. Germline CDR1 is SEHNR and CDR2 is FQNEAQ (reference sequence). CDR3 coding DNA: TGTGCCAGCAGCTCGGACTTCCGGGCCAATGAAAAACTGTTTTTT. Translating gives CASSSDFRANEKLFF. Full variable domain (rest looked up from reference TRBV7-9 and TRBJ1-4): DTGVSQNPRHKITKRGQNVTFRCDPISEHNRLYWYRQTLGQGPEFLTYFQNEAQLEKSRLLSDRFSAERPKGSFSTLEIQRTEQGDSAMYLCASSSDFRANEKLFFGSGTQLSVL.

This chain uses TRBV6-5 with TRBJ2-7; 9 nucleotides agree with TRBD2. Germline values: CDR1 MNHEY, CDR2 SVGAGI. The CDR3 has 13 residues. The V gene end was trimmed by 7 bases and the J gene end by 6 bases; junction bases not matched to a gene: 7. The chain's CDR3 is CASTPAGGVEQYF. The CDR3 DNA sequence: TGTGCCAGCACCCCAGCGGGAGGAGTCGAGCAGTACTTC.

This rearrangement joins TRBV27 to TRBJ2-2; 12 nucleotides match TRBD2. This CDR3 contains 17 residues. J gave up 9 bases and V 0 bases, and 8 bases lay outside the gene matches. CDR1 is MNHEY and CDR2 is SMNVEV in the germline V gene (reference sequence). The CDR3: CASSLSVLAGGPRELFF. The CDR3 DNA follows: TGTGCCAGCAGTTTATCAGTTCTAGCGGGAGGGCCCAGGGAGCTGTTTTTT.

The CDR3 coding sequence is TGTGCCTGGAGTTTCGGACAGGGGGGCAATGAGCAGTTCTTC. This sequence encodes CAWSFGQGGNEQFF. The rearrangement links TRBV30 to TRBJ2-1; TRBD1 aligns across 10 bases. V lost 2 bases, J lost 6 bases, and 4 bases stayed unmatched. Germline CDR1 GTSNPN, CDR2 SVGIG (reference sequence). The CDR3 consists of 14 residues.